Reported below is one TCR beta chain. Its antigen is currently unknown. Stated time point: pre-treatment sample, taken before nivolumab and TIL therapy. This sample is part of a study of TIL therapy for anti-PD-1-resistant metastatic lung cancer. Trimming pared 3 bases from V and 6 bases from J, leaving 22 bases between. Per the germline V gene, CDR1 is LGHDT and CDR2 is YNNKEL (reference sequence). This CDR3 is 17 amino acids long. Sequencing used immunoSEQ v3. The method was immunoSEQ multiplex PCR; TCRdb's version includes in-frame clones alone and lacks a portion of them. Among 45,000 to 75,000 clones listed, roughly 84% were seen once. Overall study findings and caveats: This highly selected cohort may not generalize to typical lung cancer patients.

The source was blood, collected at baseline. The sequence was collected from a person aged 25 to 85 with non-small cell lung cancer. The chain couples TRBV3-1 (or the pseudogene TRBV3-2) to TRBJ2-3; D not certain. CDR3 DNA sequence: TGTGCCAGCAGCCAGCCCACTCCACCAGCTGCACACGATACGCAGTATTTT. Encoded protein: CASSQPTPPAAHDTQYF.